Listed below are T cell receptor beta chains from one sample, sequenced in a study of blood T cell repertoires in COVID-19. Profiled with immunoSEQ multiplex PCR; TCRdb holds only in-frame clones, not every one. The table shows some 58,000 clones, with 90% to 95% occurring only once. The sequenced sample consisted of peripheral blood. These receptors originate from a man aged 45 to 65 with active COVID-19. Both conserved end residues are part of each CDR3. A D gene is named only where the DNA matches it firmly. For some rows the clone size is stated as once, few or many, or as a class when expanded; others skip it.

-	-	TRBV21-1	TRBJ2-7	TGTGCCAGCAGCAACCGCGGACAGTTTCGGAACTTC	CASSNRGQFRNF
-	-	TRBV2	TRBJ2-6	TGTGCCAGCAGTGAAGCGCCCGAGGGCTCTGGGGCCAACGTCCTGACTTTC	CASSEAPEGSGANVLTF
TRBD2	-	TRBV4-2	TRBJ2-3	TGTGCCAGCAGCCGTATACTAGCGGGGGGGCCGGGGTCAGATACGCAGTATTTT	CASSRILAGGPGSDTQYF
TRBD2	-	TRBV19	TRBJ2-2	TGTGCCAGTAGTCCCAGCGGGAGGGCCGGCACCGGGGAGCTGTTTTTT	CASSPSGRAGTGELFF
TRBD2	-	TRBV7-8	TRBJ2-5	TGTGCCAGCAGCTTAGTCTTGGGACTAACCCAAGAGACCCAGTACTTC	CASSLVLGLTQETQYF
TRBD1	few	TRBV28	TRBJ1-1	TGTGCCAGCAGTTTCAAACGGGACAGGGGGTTCACTGAAGCTTTCTTT	CASSFKRDRGFTEAFF
-	-	TRBV6-5	TRBJ2-7	TGTGCCAGCAGTTACTCGAGGCCGCGCCCGACCTACGAGCAGTACTTC	CASSYSRPRPTYEQYF
-	-	TRBV9	TRBJ2-5	TGTGCCAGCAGCTCCCAACAGGGTTTGGAGACCCAGTACTTC	CASSSQQGLETQYF
-	-	TRBV6-5	TRBJ2-1	TGTGCCAGCAGTTCCCGACTCGGGGAGCAGTTCTTC	CASSSRLGEQFF
-	-	TRBV11-3	TRBJ2-1	TGTGCCAGCAGCCCCACGGGCTCGGAGGGTCGACAGTTCTTC	CASSPTGSEGRQFF
-	-	TRBV6-5	TRBJ2-1	TGTGCCAGCACACCCCACTTGGGAGGCGGCAATGAGCAGTTCTTC	CASTPHLGGGNEQFF
-	-	TRBV19	TRBJ1-4	TGTGCCAGTAGTCGAACTAATGAAAAACTGTTTTTT	CASSRTNEKLFF
-	-	TRBV3-1/TRBV3-2	TRBJ2-5	TGTGCCAGCAGCCAAGATGCGAATTTCCAAGAGACCCAGTACTTC	CASSQDANFQETQYF
TRBD1	-	TRBV11-2	TRBJ1-1	TGTGCCAGCAGCTCCTGGACAGGGCTCAGCACTGAAGCTTTCTTT	CASSSWTGLSTEAFF
TRBD1	-	TRBV9	TRBJ1-2	TGTGCCAGCAGCGGCGGACAGGGCTTCTATGGCTACACCTTC	CASSGGQGFYGYTF